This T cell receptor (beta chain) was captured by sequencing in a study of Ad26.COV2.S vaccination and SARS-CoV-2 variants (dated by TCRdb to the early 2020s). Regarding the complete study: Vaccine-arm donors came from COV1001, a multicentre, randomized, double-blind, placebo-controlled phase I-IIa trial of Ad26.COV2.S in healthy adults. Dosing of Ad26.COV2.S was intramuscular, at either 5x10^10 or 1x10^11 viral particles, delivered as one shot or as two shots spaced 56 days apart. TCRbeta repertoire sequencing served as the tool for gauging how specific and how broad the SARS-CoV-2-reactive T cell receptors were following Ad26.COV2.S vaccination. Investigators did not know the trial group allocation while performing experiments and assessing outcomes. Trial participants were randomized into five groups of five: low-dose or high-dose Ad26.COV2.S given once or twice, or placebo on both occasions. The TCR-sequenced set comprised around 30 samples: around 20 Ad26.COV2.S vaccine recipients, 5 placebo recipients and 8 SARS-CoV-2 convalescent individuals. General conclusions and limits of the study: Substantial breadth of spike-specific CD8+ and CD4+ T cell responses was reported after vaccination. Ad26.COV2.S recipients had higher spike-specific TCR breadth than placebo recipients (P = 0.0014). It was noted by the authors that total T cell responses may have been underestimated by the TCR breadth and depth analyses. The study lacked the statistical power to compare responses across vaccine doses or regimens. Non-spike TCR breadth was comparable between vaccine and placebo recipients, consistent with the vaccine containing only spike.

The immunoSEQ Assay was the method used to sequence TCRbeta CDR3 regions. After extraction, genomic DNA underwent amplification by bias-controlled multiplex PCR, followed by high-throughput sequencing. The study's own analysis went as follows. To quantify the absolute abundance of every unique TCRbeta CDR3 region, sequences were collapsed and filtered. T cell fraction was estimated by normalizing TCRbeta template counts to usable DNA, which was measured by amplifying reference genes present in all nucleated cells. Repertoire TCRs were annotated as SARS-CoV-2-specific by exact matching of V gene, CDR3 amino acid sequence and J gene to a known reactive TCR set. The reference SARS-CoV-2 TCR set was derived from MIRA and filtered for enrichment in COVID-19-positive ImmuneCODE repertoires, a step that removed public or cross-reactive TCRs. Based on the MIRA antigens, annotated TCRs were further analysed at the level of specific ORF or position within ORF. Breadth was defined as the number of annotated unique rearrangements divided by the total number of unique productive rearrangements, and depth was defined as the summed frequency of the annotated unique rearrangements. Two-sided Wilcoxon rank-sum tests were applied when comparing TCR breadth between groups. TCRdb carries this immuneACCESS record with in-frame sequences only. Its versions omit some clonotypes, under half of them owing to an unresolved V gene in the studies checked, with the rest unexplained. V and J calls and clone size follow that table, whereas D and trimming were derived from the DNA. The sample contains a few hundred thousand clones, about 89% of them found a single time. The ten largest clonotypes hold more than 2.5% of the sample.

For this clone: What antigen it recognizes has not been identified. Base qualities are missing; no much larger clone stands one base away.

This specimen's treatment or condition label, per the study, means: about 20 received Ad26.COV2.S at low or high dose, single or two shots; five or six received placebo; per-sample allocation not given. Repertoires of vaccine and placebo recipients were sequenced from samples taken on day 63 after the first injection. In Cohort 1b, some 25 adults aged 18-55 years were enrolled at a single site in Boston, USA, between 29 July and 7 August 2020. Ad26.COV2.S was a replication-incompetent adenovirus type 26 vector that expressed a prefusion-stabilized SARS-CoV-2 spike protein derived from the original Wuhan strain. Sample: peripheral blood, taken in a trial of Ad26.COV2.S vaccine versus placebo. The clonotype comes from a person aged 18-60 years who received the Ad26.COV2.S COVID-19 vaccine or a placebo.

The DNA reads TGTGCCAGCAGTTCGACAAACACTGAAGCTTTCTTT. Its protein is CASSSTNTEAFF. The sequence is built from TRBV28 and TRBJ1-1, with no D gene named confidently. CDR1 and CDR2, looked up from the germline V gene, are MDHEN and SYDVKM. Including the terminal cysteine and phenylalanine, the CDR3 comprises 12 residues. CDR3 DNA only is kept here, 36 bases in frame from base 1. V sheds 4 bases and J sheds 2 bases, leaving 5 bases between their ends.